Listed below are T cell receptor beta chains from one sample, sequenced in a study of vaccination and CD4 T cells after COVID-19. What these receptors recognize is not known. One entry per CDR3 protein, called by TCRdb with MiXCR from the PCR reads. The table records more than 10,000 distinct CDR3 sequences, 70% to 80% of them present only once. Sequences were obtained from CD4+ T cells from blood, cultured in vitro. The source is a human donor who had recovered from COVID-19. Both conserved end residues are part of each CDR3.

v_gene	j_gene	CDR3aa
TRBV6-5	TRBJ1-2	CASSSIERFNGYTF
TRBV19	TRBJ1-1	CASSDPRSVGSANTEAFF
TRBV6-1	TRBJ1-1	CASSEIRGGSTEAFF
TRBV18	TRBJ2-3	CASSSAYLSTDTQYF
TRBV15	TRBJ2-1	CATSRDQGYEQFF
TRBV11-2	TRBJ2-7	CASSLIGTSGGEQYF
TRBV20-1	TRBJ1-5	CSARATGVRNQPQHF
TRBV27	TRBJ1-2	CASSGLGYNYGYTF
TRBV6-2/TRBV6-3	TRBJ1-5	CASSYPVSNQPQHF
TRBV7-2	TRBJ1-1	CASASYQTTEAFF
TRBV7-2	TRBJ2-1	CASSPGLALEQFF
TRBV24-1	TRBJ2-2	CATSRFLGNTGELFF
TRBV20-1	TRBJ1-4	CSARGLRGGDEKLFF
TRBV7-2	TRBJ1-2	CASSEKTTYGYTF
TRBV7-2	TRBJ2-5	CASSSGSGMETQYF
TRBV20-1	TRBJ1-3	CSARDLEPGNTIYF
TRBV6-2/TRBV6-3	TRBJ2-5	CASTLSVRETQYF
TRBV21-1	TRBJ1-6	CASSTTGGPNSPLHF
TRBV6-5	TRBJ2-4	CASSYSRGTKNIQYF
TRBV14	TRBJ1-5	CASSQDRRQPQHF
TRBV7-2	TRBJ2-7	CASSIGQGTPYEQYF
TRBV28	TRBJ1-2	CASRRGAGRYGYTF
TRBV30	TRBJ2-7	CAWKIRDRGVYEQYF
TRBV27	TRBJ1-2	CASSTLSPGTGGYTF
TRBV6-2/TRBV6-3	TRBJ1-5	CASSYPGRNQPQHF
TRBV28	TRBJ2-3	CASSFRQRRTDTQYF
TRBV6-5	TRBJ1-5	CASSLGEGARGQPQHF
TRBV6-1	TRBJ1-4	CASSRGPATNEKLFF
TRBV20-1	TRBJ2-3	CSGKKGGADTQYF
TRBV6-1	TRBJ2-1	CASRKDRGTYNEQFF
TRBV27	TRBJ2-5	CASRPGTPQEGQYF
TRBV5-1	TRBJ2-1	CASSELAGGLYNEQFF
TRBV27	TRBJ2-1	CASSPRTGVRHEQFF
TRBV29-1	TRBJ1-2	CSVTGGGYTF
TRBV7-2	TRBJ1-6	CATYRPRGSVDSPLHF
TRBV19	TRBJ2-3	CASSSQREQRDTQYF
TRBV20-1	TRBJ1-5	CSARSGTAAIALNQPQHF
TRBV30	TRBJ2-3	CAWRDLGTQSTDTQYF
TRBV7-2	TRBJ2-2	CASSLVIAGTGELFF
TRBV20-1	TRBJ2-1	CSASWGTLLYEQFF
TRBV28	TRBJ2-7	CASSRSGTASYEQYF
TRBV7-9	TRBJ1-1	CASSLLQFENRGPKAEAFF
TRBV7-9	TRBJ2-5	CASSLVRAGVETQYF
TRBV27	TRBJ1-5	CASSLRTGRQPQHF
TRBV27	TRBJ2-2	CASSRVANTGELFF
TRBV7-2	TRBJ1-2	CASSLGPLYGYTF